This T cell receptor (beta chain) is from a study of response to subunit inactivated influenza vaccine. This clonotype was recorded at least ten times. TCRdb recomputed calls from the RT-PCR reads with MiXCR, one row per CDR3 protein. The table lists 600,000 to 850,000 distinct CDR3 sequences, 14% of them singletons. The sequencing used PBMCs from blood, collected less than 15 days before vaccination. This clonotype was sampled from a man in his fifties or sixties who received an inactivated influenza vaccine.

The CDR3 protein is CSARHRGEQYF. The CDR3, as DNA: TGCAGCGCTAGACACAGGGGCGAGCAGTACTTC. The gene calls are TRBV29-1 and TRBJ2-7; TRBD1 agrees at 7 bases. J gave up 6 bases and V 7 bases, and 6 bases lay outside the gene matches. The CDR3 totals 11 residues. Germline CDR1 is SQVTM and CDR2 is ANQGSEA.